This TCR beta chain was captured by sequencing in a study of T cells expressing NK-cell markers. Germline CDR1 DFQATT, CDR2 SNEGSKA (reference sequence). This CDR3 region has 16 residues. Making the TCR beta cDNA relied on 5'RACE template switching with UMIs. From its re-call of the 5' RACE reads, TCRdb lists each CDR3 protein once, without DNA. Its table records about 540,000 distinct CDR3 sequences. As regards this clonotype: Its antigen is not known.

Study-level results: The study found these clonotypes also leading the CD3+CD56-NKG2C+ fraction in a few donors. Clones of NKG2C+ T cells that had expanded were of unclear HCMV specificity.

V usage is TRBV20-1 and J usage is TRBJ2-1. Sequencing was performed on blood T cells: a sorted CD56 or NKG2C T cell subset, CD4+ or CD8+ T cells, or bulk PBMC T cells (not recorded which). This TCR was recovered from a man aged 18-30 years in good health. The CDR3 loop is CSATTPVGALYNEQFF.